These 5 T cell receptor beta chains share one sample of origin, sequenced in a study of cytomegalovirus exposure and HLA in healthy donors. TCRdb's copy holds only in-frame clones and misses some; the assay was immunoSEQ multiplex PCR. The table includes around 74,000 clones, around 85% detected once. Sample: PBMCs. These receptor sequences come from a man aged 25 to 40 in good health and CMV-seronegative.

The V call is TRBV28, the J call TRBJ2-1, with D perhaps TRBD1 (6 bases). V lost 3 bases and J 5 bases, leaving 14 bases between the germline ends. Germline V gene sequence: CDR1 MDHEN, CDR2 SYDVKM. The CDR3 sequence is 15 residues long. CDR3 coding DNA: TGTGCCAGCAGTTTTGGCCAGGGGTTCCACAATGAGCAGTTCTTC. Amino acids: CASSFGQGFHNEQFF.

CDR3: CASSLGTLLTRGEAFF. CDR3 sequence (DNA): TGTGCCAGCAGCCTGGGGACACTCCTGACAAGGGGTGAAGCTTTCTTT. The V gene is TRBV7-9, the J gene TRBJ1-1; maybe TRBD1 (6 bases). Trimming removed 5 bases from V and 7 bases from J, with 23 bases in between. Looked up from germline, CDR1 is SEHNR and CDR2 is FQNEAQ (reference sequence). The CDR3 contains 16 residues.

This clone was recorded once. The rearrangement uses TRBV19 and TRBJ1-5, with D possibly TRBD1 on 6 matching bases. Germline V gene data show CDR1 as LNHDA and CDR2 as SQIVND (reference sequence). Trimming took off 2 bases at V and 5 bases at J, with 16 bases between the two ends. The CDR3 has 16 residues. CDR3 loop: CASSIYRTAIYQPQHF. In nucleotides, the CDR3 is TGTGCCAGTAGTATATACAGGACAGCGATTTATCAGCCCCAGCATTTT.

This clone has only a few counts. The CDR3 loop is CASSRGYEQYF. The CDR3 bases are TGTGCCAGCAGTCGGGGCTACGAGCAGTACTTC. This rearrangement joins TRBV28 to TRBJ2-7; D may be TRBD2 (5 bases). Germline V gene data show CDR1 as MDHEN and CDR2 as SYDVKM. The CDR3 sequence is 11 residues long. V was cut by 5 bases and J by 3 bases, with 5 bases left in between.

In nucleotides, the CDR3 is TGTGCCAGCAGCTTCCAGGTTCGGGGGGTGTACGCGAACACCGGGGAGCTGTTTTTT. Amino acid sequence: CASSFQVRGVYANTGELFF. The V call is TRBV7-9, the J call TRBJ2-2; 7 nucleotides align to TRBD2. CDR1 and CDR2 from the germline V gene are SEHNR and FQNEAQ (reference sequence). The CDR3 covers 19 residues. V shed 3 bases and J 0 bases; nucleotides not matched to a gene: 13.